This T cell receptor beta chain was identified in a study of cytomegalovirus exposure and HLA in healthy donors. Study context: T cells numbering around 180 million yielded some 100 million unique TCR beta sequences in an earlier analysis.

Germline lookup yields CDR1 SEHNR and CDR2 FQNEAQ (reference sequence). This CDR3 has 15 residues. Trimming cost V 1 base and J 7 bases, with 13 bases left between them. The PCR used 60 Vbeta and 13 Jbeta primers. Clones were sequenced by immunoSEQ multiplex PCR, and TCRdb holds only the in-frame ones, with some missing. The table shows roughly 97,000 clones, with 76% occurring only once. V is TRBV7-9 and J is TRBJ1-4; D is possibly TRBD1 (5 bases). Input material: PBMCs. The receptor was derived from a woman aged 18-29 years in good health and CMV-seropositive. The chain's CDR3 is CASSLVTRAREKLFF. The CDR3 coding sequence is TGTGCCAGCAGCTTAGTTACCAGGGCTCGTGAAAAACTGTTTTTT.